Below are 5 T cell receptor beta chains sequenced from a single sample in a study of T cells in tumors after PD-1 blockade. Sequencing was performed with immunoSEQ multiplex PCR; in TCRdb, only in-frame clones are kept and a portion is missing. The sample carries 32,000 or so clones, more than 70% recorded once. The material sequenced was PBMCs, taken before anti-PD-1 treatment. The receptors come from a human donor with basal cell carcinoma.

This clone was seen a handful of times. One junction end disagrees with the germline gene, perhaps due to a read error. The CDR3 protein is CASSLAQGESPLHF. CDR3 in DNA: TGTGCCAGCAGCCTAGCGCAGGGCGAATCACCCCTCCACTTT. V usage is TRBV7-2 and J usage is TRBJ1-6; tentative D call: TRBD1 (5 bases). CDR3 length equals 14 residues. CDR1 is SGHTA, CDR2 FQGNSA, per germline.

V and J are TRBV5-6 and TRBJ1-6, with 9 bases lining up with TRBD1. In germline, CDR1 is SGHDT, CDR2 YYEEEE. Trimming cost V 4 bases and J 6 bases; bases outside gene matches: 5. This CDR3 has 15 amino acids. The CDR3 coding sequence is TGTGCCAGCAGCCCGGGGACAGGGATTAATTCACCCCTCCACTTT. It yields the protein CASSPGTGINSPLHF.

This clone appeared once. J is TRBJ1-6 and V is TRBV19; 11 bases align to TRBD1. The V gene's germline CDR1 is LNHDA and CDR2 SQIVND (reference sequence). The CDR3 contains 19 residues. The V gene end was trimmed by 7 bases and the J gene end by 6 bases; junction bases not matched to a gene: 17. The CDR3 is CASTRTPGTGGSSNSPLHF. CDR3 coding DNA: TGTGCCAGTACCCGAACCCCCGGGACAGGGGGATCTAGTAATTCACCCCTCCACTTT.

The chain combines TRBV5-1 with TRBJ1-2; 7 bases match TRBD1. Germline lookup yields CDR1 SGHRS and CDR2 YFSETQ. The CDR3 has 17 amino acids. The V gene end was trimmed by 8 bases and the J gene end by 6 bases; junction bases not matched to a gene: 22. The CDR3 reads CASPSGNDREAIHGYTF. In DNA form, the CDR3 reads TGCGCCAGTCCATCAGGGAACGACAGGGAGGCTATCCATGGCTACACCTTC.

The chain couples TRBV5-1 to TRBJ2-7; tentative D call: TRBD1 (6 bases). The germline CDR1 and CDR2 sequences are SGHRS and YFSETQ. The V and J ends lost 1 base and 5 bases respectively, with 16 bases between them. The CDR3 contains 15 residues. The CDR3 loop reads CASSLSRTDFHEQYF. CDR3 DNA: TGCGCCAGCAGCTTGTCGAGGACAGACTTCCACGAGCAGTACTTC.